One sample yielded the 16 T cell receptor beta chains listed below, sequenced in a study of radiotherapy plus CTLA-4 blockade in lung cancer. Assay used: immunoSEQ multiplex PCR; TCRdb lists only in-frame clones, some missing. The profile shows 75,000 to 100,000 clones, about 81% of them singletons. The sequences come from peripheral blood, collected from a patient treated with radiotherapy plus ipilimumab. The origin of the receptors is a human donor with non-small cell lung cancer who had a partial response to radiotherapy plus ipilimumab.

The rearrangement links TRBV12-5 to TRBJ2-7; 9 nucleotides agree with TRBD1. Trimming removed 6 bases from V and 2 bases from J; junction bases left unmatched: 5. The CDR3 runs 14 residues. The germline CDR1 and CDR2 sequences are LGHNT and FRNRAP. The CDR3 is CASGRGQGTYEQYF. The CDR3 DNA reads as TGTGCTAGTGGGCGGGGACAGGGAACCTACGAGCAGTACTTC.

This chain joins TRBV7-9 and TRBJ2-3; D possibly corresponds to TRBD2 (7 bases). The CDR3 totals 14 residues. V lost 1 base and J 4 bases, leaving 9 bases between the germline ends. CDR1 and CDR2 (germline): SEHNR, FQNEAQ (reference sequence). CDR3 protein: CASSLGGGADTQYF. In DNA form, the CDR3 reads TGTGCCAGCAGCTTAGGAGGGGGGGCAGATACGCAGTATTTT.

This chain joins TRBV5-4 and TRBJ2-3, with 8 bases fitting TRBD1. Germline CDR1 is SGHNT and CDR2 is YYREEE (reference sequence). J gave up 4 bases and V 4 bases, and 11 bases lay outside the gene matches. There are 16 residues in the CDR3. The CDR3 spells CASSPGGRGQSDTQYF. CDR3 nucleotides: TGTGCCAGCAGCCCTGGGGGCAGGGGGCAATCAGATACGCAGTATTTT. Complete variable domain (other parts from reference TRBV5-4 and TRBJ2-3): ETGVTQSPTHLIKTRGQQVTLRCSSQSGHNTVSWYQQALGQGPQFIFQYYREEENGRGNFPPRFSGLQFPNYSSELNVNALELDDSALYLCASSPGGRGQSDTQYFGPGTRLTVL.

The rearrangement joins TRBV5-1 to TRBJ2-3, with 8 bases fitting TRBD2. Germline lookup yields CDR1 SGHRS and CDR2 YFSETQ. With V trimmed by 2 bases and J by 3 bases, 2 bases remained unmatched. This CDR3 comprises 14 residues. The CDR3 region is CASSLLADTDTQYF. The DNA of the CDR3 is TGCGCCAGCAGCTTACTAGCGGATACAGATACGCAGTATTTT.

V gene TRBV2 combines with J gene TRBJ1-6; D is possibly TRBD1 (5 bases). The CDR3 spans 11 residues. Trimming left V 6 bases short and J 14 bases short, with 11 bases between. Germline V lookup: CDR1 SNHLY, CDR2 FYNNEI. The chain's CDR3 is CASSSGGTLHF. For the CDR3, the DNA is TGTGCCAGCAGCTCGGGGGGGACCCTCCACTTT.

The chain recombines TRBV5-1 with TRBJ2-1, with 7 bases lining up with TRBD1. This CDR3 is built from 15 residues. The germline V gene encodes CDR1 SGHRS and CDR2 YFSETQ. Trimming removed 4 bases from V and 0 bases from J; junction bases left unmatched: 4. CDR3 coding DNA: TGCGCCAGCAGCAAAACAGGGGACTCCTACAATGAGCAGTTCTTC. It codes for CASSKTGDSYNEQFF.

This rearrangement joins TRBV28 to TRBJ1-2; perhaps TRBD1 as D (5 bases). The CDR3 covers 15 residues. The V gene lost 0 bases and the J gene lost 4 bases, with 12 bases spanning the gap. The germline CDR1 and CDR2 sequences are MDHEN and SYDVKM. The CDR3 sequence: CASSLWGLTIYGYTF. The CDR3 DNA reads TGTGCCAGCAGTTTATGGGGGCTAACCATCTATGGCTACACCTTC.

DNA of the CDR3: TGTGCCAGCAGCCCAGCCGGCGGACAGGGCACAGATACGCAGTATTTT. Amino acids: CASSPAGGQGTDTQYF. The rearrangement links TRBV5-4 to TRBJ2-3; 7 positions agree with TRBD1. Trimming took 4 bases from V and 1 from J; bases not matched to a gene: 9. The CDR3 runs 16 residues. Germline V gene lookup returns CDR1 SGHNT and CDR2 YYREEE (reference sequence).

On this clone itself: This CDR3 is also generated by other DNA sequences in the sample. The rearrangement links TRBV10-2 to TRBJ1-5; tentatively, D is TRBD1 (5 bases). The CDR3 length is 14 residues. V gave up 0 bases and J gave up 3 bases, with 6 bases separating them. The germline CDR1 and CDR2 sequences are WSHSY and SAAADI. The CDR3 is CASSESGVNQPQHF. Written as DNA, the CDR3 is TGCGCCAGCAGTGAGTCAGGGGTCAATCAGCCCCAGCATTTT.

The genes are TRBV7-2 and TRBJ2-7; TRBD2 agrees at 8 bases. Germline assignment: CDR1 SGHTA and CDR2 FQGNSA. The CDR3 covers 14 residues. V was pared by 5 bases and J by 5 bases, with 8 bases of the junction left unmatched. CDR3 DNA sequence: TGTGCCAGCAGCCTCGGGACTAGTCCCAACGAGCAGTACTTC. Translation gives CASSLGTSPNEQYF.

V usage is TRBV30 and J usage is TRBJ1-3, with 7 bases aligning to TRBD1. V dropped 5 bases and J dropped 4; count of bases not matched to a gene: 11. Germline V lookup: CDR1 GTSNPN, CDR2 SVGIG (reference sequence). This CDR3 is 15 amino acids long. The CDR3 is CAWGEKGARGNTIYF. The CDR3 DNA follows: TGTGCCTGGGGGGAGAAGGGGGCGCGAGGAAACACCATATATTTT. The complete variable domain, with remaining parts taken from reference TRBV30 and TRBJ1-3, reads SQTIHQWPATLVQPVGSPLSLECTVEGTSNPNLYWYRQAAGRGLQLLFYSVGIGQISSEVPQNLSASRPQDRQFILSSKKLLLSDSGFYLCAWGEKGARGNTIYFGEGSWLTVV.

The chain joins TRBV18 to TRBJ1-2; no clear D gene. V lost 2 bases and J 6 bases, leaving 19 bases between the germline ends. Germline-derived CDR1 and CDR2 are KGHSH and LQKENI. This CDR3 has 16 residues. This chain's CDR3 is CASSPSTHRDSDGYTF. The CDR3 DNA reads as TGTGCCAGCTCACCAAGTACACACCGGGATTCAGATGGCTACACCTTC.

The chain carries TRBV7-2 and TRBJ2-1; weak D call: TRBD2 (5 bases). The CDR3 is 14 residues long. V lost 3 bases to trimming and J lost 4 bases, with 10 bases between them. Germline V gene data show CDR1 as SGHTA and CDR2 as FQGNSA. The CDR3 region has the DNA TGTGCCAGCAGCTTTGGCGGGCCTTACAATGAGCAGTTCTTC. Protein product: CASSFGGPYNEQFF. The variable domain in full, with the rest retrieved from reference TRBV7-2 and TRBJ2-1, is GAGVSQSPSNKVTEKGKDVELRCDPISGHTALYWYRQSLGQGLEFLIYFQGNSAPDKSGLPSDRFSAERTGGSVSTLTIQRTQQEDSAVYLCASSFGGPYNEQFFGPGTRLTVL.

This chain connects TRBV2 to TRBJ2-1; 7 positions agree with TRBD1. CDR3 size: 15 residues. Germline lookup yields CDR1 SNHLY and CDR2 FYNNEI. Germline trimming cut 5 bases from V and 4 bases from J; bases unmatched to any gene: 8. The CDR3 reads CASSSGQAIYNEQFF. CDR3 nucleotide sequence: TGTGCCAGCAGTTCCGGACAGGCGATTTACAATGAGCAGTTCTTC.

The sample holds one count of this clone. J is TRBJ1-1 and V is TRBV2, with D possibly TRBD1 on 5 matching bases. V was clipped by 6 bases and J by 3 bases, with 14 bases between them. The CDR3 runs to 14 residues. Germline V CDR1 and CDR2: SNHLY, FYNNEI. CDR3 residues: CASSVEQGDTEAFF. CDR3 nucleotide sequence: TGTGCCAGCAGCGTCGAGCAGGGCGACACTGAAGCTTTCTTT.

This clone appeared once. This chain connects TRBV18 to TRBJ2-2; D not certain. Trimming stripped 2 bases from V and 7 bases from J, with 5 bases between. Germline assignment: CDR1 KGHSH and CDR2 LQKENI. The CDR3 contains 12 residues. The CDR3 spells CASSPAGGELFF. The CDR3 DNA reads as TGTGCCAGCTCACCAGCAGGCGGGGAGCTGTTTTTT.